A selection of T cell receptor beta chains follows, all from one sample in a study of human T cells and chemical hapten exposure. TCRdb reprocessed the RACE reads via MiXCR and lists one record per CDR3 protein. The sample contains about 360,000 distinct CDR3 sequences, roughly 4.8% of which appear only once. The sample here was whole blood, taken in connection with sensitization to the hapten diphenylcyclopropenone (DPC). These receptors came from a woman aged 50 to 60 with alopecia areata. Some clones in this sample may be carry-over from other donors' samples. CDR3s include the opening cysteine and the closing phenylalanine or tryptophan. The D gene is left open where the match is weak. Rows give clone size only sometimes, using once, few, many, or a class for an expanded clone.

size: few; J: TRBJ1-1; D: TRBD1; V: TRBV3-1; CDR3: CASSPEFTGGPDEAFF; DNA: TGTGCCAGCAGCCCCGAATTTACAGGGGGCCCTGATGAAGCTTTCTTT
size: -; J: TRBJ1-4; D: -; V: TRBV18; CDR3: CASSPGNTNEKLFF; DNA: TGTGCCAGCTCACCGGGGAATACCAATGAAAAACTGTTTTTT
size: -; J: TRBJ1-1; D: -; V: TRBV6-1; CDR3: CASNKQGNTEAFF; DNA: TGTGCCAGCAATAAACAGGGGAACACTGAAGCTTTCTTT
size: many; J: TRBJ1-1; D: TRBD1; V: TRBV9; CDR3: CASSAGAGGYQGTEAFF; DNA: TGTGCCAGCAGCGCGGGGGCAGGGGGCTATCAGGGCACTGAAGCTTTCTTT
size: -; J: TRBJ2-3; D: TRBD2; V: TRBV7-9; CDR3: CAIPGLPSTDTQYF; DNA: TGTGCCATACCGGGACTACCTAGCACAGATACGCAGTATTTT
size: many; J: TRBJ2-7; D: -; V: TRBV25-1; CDR3: CASSEYDSYEQYF; DNA: TGTGCCAGCAGTGAATACGACTCCTACGAGCAGTACTTC
size: many; J: TRBJ1-4; D: -; V: TRBV27; CDR3: CASSDRPKREKLFF; DNA: TGTGCCAGCAGTGACCGACCTAAGAGGGAAAAACTGTTTTTT
size: -; J: TRBJ2-3; D: -; V: TRBV6-2/TRBV6-3; CDR3: CASRASSGDTQYF; DNA: TGTGCCAGCAGAGCAAGTTCTGGAGATACGCAGTATTTT
size: -; J: TRBJ2-1; D: -; V: TRBV9; CDR3: CASSPGPPYNEQFF; DNA: TGTGCCAGCAGTCCGGGCCCCCCCTACAATGAGCAGTTCTTC
size: -; J: TRBJ1-6; D: TRBD1; V: TRBV12-3/TRBV12-4; CDR3: CASILPADRDNSPLHF; DNA: TGTGCCAGCATTCTCCCCGCGGACAGGGACAATTCACCCCTCCACTTT
size: -; J: TRBJ1-6; D: -; V: TRBV12-3/TRBV12-4; CDR3: CASRSIYNSPLHF; DNA: TGTGCCAGCAGGTCAATCTATAATTCACCCCTCCACTTT
size: many; J: TRBJ1-4; D: -; V: TRBV9; CDR3: CASSGRDEPEKLFF; DNA: TGTGCCAGCAGCGGCCGGGACGAACCTGAAAAACTGTTTTTT
size: many; J: TRBJ2-4; D: -; V: TRBV2; CDR3: CASSAVVLAKNIQYF; DNA: TGTGCCAGCAGTGCAGTAGTGCTAGCCAAAAACATTCAGTACTTC
size: many; J: TRBJ1-4; D: TRBD1; V: TRBV28; CDR3: CASSSPGTGDYEKLFF; DNA: TGTGCCAGCAGCTCACCAGGGACAGGGGATTATGAAAAACTGTTTTTT
size: many; J: TRBJ1-2; D: -; V: TRBV12-5; CDR3: CASGGSGANYGYTF; DNA: TGTGCTAGTGGGGGGAGTGGAGCGAACTATGGCTACACCTTC